Detailed here is one TCR beta chain. The data are from a study of shared clonotypes between healthy human individuals. The method was immunoSEQ multiplex PCR; TCRdb's version includes in-frame clones alone and lacks a portion of them. The sample yields approximately 1,000,000 clones, 70% to 85% seen once. Investigators divided CD4+ cells into CD45RA+ naive and CD45RA-negative memory subsets. This clonotype originated in a man aged 18 to 30 in good health. Some clones in this sample may be carry-over from other donors' samples. The sequenced sample consisted of memory CD4+ T cells from PBMCs. Noted subset: CD45RA-negative fraction.

CDR3 in amino acids: CASSLRGSGYEQYF. The DNA of the CDR3 is TGTGCCAGCAGCTTACGGGGGAGTGGTTACGAGCAGTACTTC. This rearrangement joins TRBV11-3 to TRBJ2-7, with D perhaps matching TRBD2 (6 bases). This CDR3 contains 14 residues. V lost 2 bases and J lost 4, with 12 bases in between. Germline CDR1 and CDR2: SGHNT and YENEEA.